These T cell receptor beta chains were read from a single sample in a study of response to subunit inactivated influenza vaccine. TCRdb re-called the RT-PCR reads with MiXCR, one entry per CDR3 protein. The data contain fewer than 700,000 distinct CDR3 sequences, 10% to 15% of them singletons. Sequencing used PBMCs from blood, obtained 40 to 50 days after vaccination. The receptor set was obtained from a man between 45 and 60 years old who received an inactivated influenza vaccine. Each CDR3 is given with its conserved first and last residue. The order of the fields is D gene, V gene, CDR3 length, clone size, J gene, CDR3 DNA, CDR3 protein. The D gene is left open where the match is weak. Rows may omit the clone size; those that give it use once, few, many or a size class.

>-|TRBV12-3/TRBV12-4|13|-|TRBJ2-3
TGTGCCAGCACCAAGACTAGTACAGATACGCAGTATTTT
CASTKTSTDTQYF
>TRBD2|TRBV4-2|14|-|TRBJ2-3
TGTGCCAGCAGCCAAGATCTCGTCGGGACTAGTCAGTATTTT
CASSQDLVGTSQYF
>-|TRBV2|16|-|TRBJ2-6
TGTGCCAGCAGTGACCAAATGATCGCTGGGGCCAACGTCCTGACTTTC
CASSDQMIAGANVLTF
>TRBD2|TRBV4-3|17|-|TRBJ2-1
TGCGCCAGCAGCCAAGATAGTCCGGGACTAGCCTACAATGAGCAGTTCTTC
CASSQDSPGLAYNEQFF
>TRBD2|TRBV9|17|-|TRBJ2-3
TGTGCCAGCAGCGTCGTGGGGACTAGCGGGAGTGCAGATACGCAGTATTTT
CASSVVGTSGSADTQYF
>-|TRBV20-1|15|-|TRBJ2-1
TGCAGTGCTAGAGTTGCGGTCAGCGGACGAAATGAGCAGTTCTTC
CSARVAVSGRNEQFF
>-|TRBV4-3|16|few|TRBJ1-5
TGCGCCAGCAGCCAAGGGGAGCCTTATAGCAATCAGCCCCAGCATTTT
CASSQGEPYSNQPQHF
>-|TRBV5-1|15|-|TRBJ2-1
TGCGCCAGCAGCTTCCGTCCAGGGAACTACAATGAGCAGTTCTTC
CASSFRPGNYNEQFF
>-|TRBV10-3|13|few|TRBJ1-2
TGTGCCATCATGGGCAGGGCAACGAATGGCTACACCTTC
CAIMGRATNGYTF
>-|TRBV4-2|14|few|TRBJ2-7
TGTGCCAGCAGCCCTCGGGACGGATTCTACGAGCAGTACTTC
CASSPRDGFYEQYF
>TRBD1|TRBV12-3/TRBV12-4|16|many|TRBJ1-5
TGTGCCAGCAGTTTCAGGGACAGGGGGCTGTTTCAGCCCCAGCATTTT
CASSFRDRGLFQPQHF
>-|TRBV11-2|15|many|TRBJ2-7
TGTGCCAGCAGTACAGGACCAGGGGCAAGCTACGAGCAGTACTTC
CASSTGPGASYEQYF
>TRBD2|TRBV29-1|16|-|TRBJ2-5
TGCAGCGTTGAGGGGACTAGCGGGAGGGCCGGGGAGACCCAGTACTTC
CSVEGTSGRAGETQYF
>-|TRBV7-2|14|few|TRBJ2-7
TGTGCCAGCAGCTTAGCAGCGGCCTCCTACGAGCAGTACTTC
CASSLAAASYEQYF
>-|TRBV25-1|18|-|TRBJ2-1
TGTGCCAGCAGTGAGGGGGCGGGTCACGTTACCTCCTACAATGAGCAGTTCTTC
CASSEGAGHVTSYNEQFF
>-|TRBV12-3/TRBV12-4|14|few|TRBJ2-3
TGTGCCAGCCAGTCTTGGTCTACGGCTCTGCGGCAGTATTTT
CASQSWSTALRQYF
>TRBD1|TRBV19|15|-|TRBJ2-7
TGTGCCAGTAGTGACGGGACAGGGGTCTCCTACGAGCAGTACTTC
CASSDGTGVSYEQYF
>-|TRBV4-1|14|many|TRBJ2-1
TGCGCCAGCAGCCAAGATGCCCTTTACAATGAGCAGTTCTTC
CASSQDALYNEQFF
>TRBD2|TRBV6-2/TRBV6-3|15|few|TRBJ2-3
TGTGCCAGCGAAGGACTAGGCGGGATCGCAGATACGCAGTATTTT
CASEGLGGIADTQYF
>-|TRBV5-1|15|few|TRBJ2-3
TGCGCCAGCAGCTTGGCTCTCGGAAATACAGATACGCAGTATTTT
CASSLALGNTDTQYF
>-|TRBV7-2|16|few|TRBJ1-5
TGTGCCAGCAGCTTAGGGAACCCTTCTAGCAATCAGCCCCAGCATTTT
CASSLGNPSSNQPQHF
>-|TRBV24-1|16|-|TRBJ2-1
TGTGCCACCAGTGACCCCGGACTGGACTCCTACAATGAGCAGTTCTTC
CATSDPGLDSYNEQFF
>TRBD1|TRBV5-1|14|few|TRBJ2-7
TGCGCCAGCAGCTTGGTAACAGGGGCCTCCGAGCAGTACTTC
CASSLVTGASEQYF
>TRBD2|TRBV14|19|few|TRBJ2-5
TGTGCCAGCAGCCAAGTTGGCCCACTAGCGGGGGACACCCAAGAGACCCAGTACTTC
CASSQVGPLAGDTQETQYF
>-|TRBV29-1|14|-|TRBJ2-7
TGCAGCGTTGATCCCCGCGGGACGGGCAACGAGCAGTACTTC
CSVDPRGTGNEQYF
>TRBD2|TRBV12-3/TRBV12-4|16|-|TRBJ2-7
TGTGCCAGCAGTCTCGCTAGCCTAGCGGGAGTCTACGAGCAGTACTTC
CASSLASLAGVYEQYF
>TRBD2|TRBV20-1|16|many|TRBJ2-1
TGCAGTGCTGGGAAGCGGGGCCGCCACTCCTACAATGAGCAGTTCTTC
CSAGKRGRHSYNEQFF
>TRBD1|TRBV7-2|18|few|TRBJ1-3
TGTGCCAGCAGCTTAGGCCCTAACAGGGGGGGGGCTGGAAACACCATATATTTT
CASSLGPNRGGAGNTIYF
>-|TRBV27|14|-|TRBJ2-1
TGTGCCAGCAGTTTACGGGGAGTTGGGAATGAGCAGTTCTTC
CASSLRGVGNEQFF
>TRBD2|TRBV5-1|16|-|TRBJ2-3
TGCGCCAGCAGCTTGGGACTAGCGGAGCGCACAGATACGCAGTATTTT
CASSLGLAERTDTQYF
>-|TRBV29-1|11|-|TRBJ2-2
TGCAGCGTTGGGGTCAACGGGGAGCTGTTTTTT
CSVGVNGELFF
>-|TRBV7-2|13|few|TRBJ2-1
TGTGCCAGCAGTCCGGCAGGGTCCAATGAGCAGTTCTTC
CASSPAGSNEQFF
>-|TRBV15|14|-|TRBJ2-5
TGTGCCACCAGCAGAGATACGGTTCAAGAGACCCAGTACTTC
CATSRDTVQETQYF
>-|TRBV6-1|15|-|TRBJ2-7
TGTGCCAGCCTTGGAGGGGGAGGGAACACCTACGAGCAGTACTTC
CASLGGGGNTYEQYF
>-|TRBV4-2|16|-|TRBJ2-2
TGTGCCAGCAGCCAAGAAATCAGGACGACCACCGGGGAGCTGTTTTTT
CASSQEIRTTTGELFF
>-|TRBV12-3/TRBV12-4|14|many|TRBJ1-4
TGTGCCAGCAGTCCCGTGGGTTTAGGGGAAAAACTGTTTTTT
CASSPVGLGEKLFF
>-|TRBV12-3/TRBV12-4|14|few|TRBJ1-5
TGTGCCAGCACCCGTGGTACTAGCAATCAGCCCCAGCATTTT
CASTRGTSNQPQHF
>TRBD1|TRBV20-1|14|-|TRBJ2-3
TGCAGTGCTTCCGGGACAGCAACCACAGATACGCAGTATTTT
CSASGTATTDTQYF
>TRBD1|TRBV25-1|17|few|TRBJ2-2
TGTGCCAGCAGTGCCTATCCGGGACAGGGCATCCCCGGGGAGCTGTTTTTT
CASSAYPGQGIPGELFF
>-|TRBV6-6|13|-|TRBJ2-2
TGTGCCAGCCTCAAAAGTAATACCGGGGAGCTGTTTTTT
CASLKSNTGELFF
>TRBD1|TRBV29-1|15|few|TRBJ2-3
TGCAGCGTCCAATCGGGACAGGGGGCCCCAGATACGCAGTATTTT
CSVQSGQGAPDTQYF
>-|TRBV14|17|few|TRBJ2-5
TGTGCCAGCAGCCAAGATCGTCCCAGTACCTTCCAAGAGACCCAGTACTTC
CASSQDRPSTFQETQYF
>-|TRBV5-1|15|-|TRBJ2-2
TGCGCCAGCAGCTCCCGGCCAGGGAACACCGGGGAGCTGTTTTTT
CASSSRPGNTGELFF
>-|TRBV5-1|14|-|TRBJ2-1
TGCGCCAGCAGCCCCAATACAAGGGGCGGTGAGCAGTTCTTC
CASSPNTRGGEQFF
>-|TRBV28|13|few|TRBJ1-5
TGTGCCAGCGACGGGGGGGACCATCAGCCCCAGCATTTT
CASDGGDHQPQHF
>TRBD2|TRBV10-3|18|-|TRBJ2-3
TGTGCCATCAGTGATATCACTAGCGGGAGAGATAGCACAGATACGCAGTATTTT
CAISDITSGRDSTDTQYF